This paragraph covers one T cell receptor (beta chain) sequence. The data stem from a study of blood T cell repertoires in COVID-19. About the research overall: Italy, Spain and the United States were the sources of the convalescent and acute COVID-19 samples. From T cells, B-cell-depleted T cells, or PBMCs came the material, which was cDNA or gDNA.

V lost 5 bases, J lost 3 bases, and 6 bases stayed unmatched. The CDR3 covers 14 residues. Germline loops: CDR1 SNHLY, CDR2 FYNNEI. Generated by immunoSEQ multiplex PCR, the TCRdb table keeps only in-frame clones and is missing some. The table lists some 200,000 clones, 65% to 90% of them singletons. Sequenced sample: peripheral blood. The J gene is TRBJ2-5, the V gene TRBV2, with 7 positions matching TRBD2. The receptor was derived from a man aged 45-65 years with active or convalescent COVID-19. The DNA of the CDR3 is TGTGCCAGCAGTCGCTATGCGGGGGAAGAGACCCAGTACTTC. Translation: CASSRYAGEETQYF.